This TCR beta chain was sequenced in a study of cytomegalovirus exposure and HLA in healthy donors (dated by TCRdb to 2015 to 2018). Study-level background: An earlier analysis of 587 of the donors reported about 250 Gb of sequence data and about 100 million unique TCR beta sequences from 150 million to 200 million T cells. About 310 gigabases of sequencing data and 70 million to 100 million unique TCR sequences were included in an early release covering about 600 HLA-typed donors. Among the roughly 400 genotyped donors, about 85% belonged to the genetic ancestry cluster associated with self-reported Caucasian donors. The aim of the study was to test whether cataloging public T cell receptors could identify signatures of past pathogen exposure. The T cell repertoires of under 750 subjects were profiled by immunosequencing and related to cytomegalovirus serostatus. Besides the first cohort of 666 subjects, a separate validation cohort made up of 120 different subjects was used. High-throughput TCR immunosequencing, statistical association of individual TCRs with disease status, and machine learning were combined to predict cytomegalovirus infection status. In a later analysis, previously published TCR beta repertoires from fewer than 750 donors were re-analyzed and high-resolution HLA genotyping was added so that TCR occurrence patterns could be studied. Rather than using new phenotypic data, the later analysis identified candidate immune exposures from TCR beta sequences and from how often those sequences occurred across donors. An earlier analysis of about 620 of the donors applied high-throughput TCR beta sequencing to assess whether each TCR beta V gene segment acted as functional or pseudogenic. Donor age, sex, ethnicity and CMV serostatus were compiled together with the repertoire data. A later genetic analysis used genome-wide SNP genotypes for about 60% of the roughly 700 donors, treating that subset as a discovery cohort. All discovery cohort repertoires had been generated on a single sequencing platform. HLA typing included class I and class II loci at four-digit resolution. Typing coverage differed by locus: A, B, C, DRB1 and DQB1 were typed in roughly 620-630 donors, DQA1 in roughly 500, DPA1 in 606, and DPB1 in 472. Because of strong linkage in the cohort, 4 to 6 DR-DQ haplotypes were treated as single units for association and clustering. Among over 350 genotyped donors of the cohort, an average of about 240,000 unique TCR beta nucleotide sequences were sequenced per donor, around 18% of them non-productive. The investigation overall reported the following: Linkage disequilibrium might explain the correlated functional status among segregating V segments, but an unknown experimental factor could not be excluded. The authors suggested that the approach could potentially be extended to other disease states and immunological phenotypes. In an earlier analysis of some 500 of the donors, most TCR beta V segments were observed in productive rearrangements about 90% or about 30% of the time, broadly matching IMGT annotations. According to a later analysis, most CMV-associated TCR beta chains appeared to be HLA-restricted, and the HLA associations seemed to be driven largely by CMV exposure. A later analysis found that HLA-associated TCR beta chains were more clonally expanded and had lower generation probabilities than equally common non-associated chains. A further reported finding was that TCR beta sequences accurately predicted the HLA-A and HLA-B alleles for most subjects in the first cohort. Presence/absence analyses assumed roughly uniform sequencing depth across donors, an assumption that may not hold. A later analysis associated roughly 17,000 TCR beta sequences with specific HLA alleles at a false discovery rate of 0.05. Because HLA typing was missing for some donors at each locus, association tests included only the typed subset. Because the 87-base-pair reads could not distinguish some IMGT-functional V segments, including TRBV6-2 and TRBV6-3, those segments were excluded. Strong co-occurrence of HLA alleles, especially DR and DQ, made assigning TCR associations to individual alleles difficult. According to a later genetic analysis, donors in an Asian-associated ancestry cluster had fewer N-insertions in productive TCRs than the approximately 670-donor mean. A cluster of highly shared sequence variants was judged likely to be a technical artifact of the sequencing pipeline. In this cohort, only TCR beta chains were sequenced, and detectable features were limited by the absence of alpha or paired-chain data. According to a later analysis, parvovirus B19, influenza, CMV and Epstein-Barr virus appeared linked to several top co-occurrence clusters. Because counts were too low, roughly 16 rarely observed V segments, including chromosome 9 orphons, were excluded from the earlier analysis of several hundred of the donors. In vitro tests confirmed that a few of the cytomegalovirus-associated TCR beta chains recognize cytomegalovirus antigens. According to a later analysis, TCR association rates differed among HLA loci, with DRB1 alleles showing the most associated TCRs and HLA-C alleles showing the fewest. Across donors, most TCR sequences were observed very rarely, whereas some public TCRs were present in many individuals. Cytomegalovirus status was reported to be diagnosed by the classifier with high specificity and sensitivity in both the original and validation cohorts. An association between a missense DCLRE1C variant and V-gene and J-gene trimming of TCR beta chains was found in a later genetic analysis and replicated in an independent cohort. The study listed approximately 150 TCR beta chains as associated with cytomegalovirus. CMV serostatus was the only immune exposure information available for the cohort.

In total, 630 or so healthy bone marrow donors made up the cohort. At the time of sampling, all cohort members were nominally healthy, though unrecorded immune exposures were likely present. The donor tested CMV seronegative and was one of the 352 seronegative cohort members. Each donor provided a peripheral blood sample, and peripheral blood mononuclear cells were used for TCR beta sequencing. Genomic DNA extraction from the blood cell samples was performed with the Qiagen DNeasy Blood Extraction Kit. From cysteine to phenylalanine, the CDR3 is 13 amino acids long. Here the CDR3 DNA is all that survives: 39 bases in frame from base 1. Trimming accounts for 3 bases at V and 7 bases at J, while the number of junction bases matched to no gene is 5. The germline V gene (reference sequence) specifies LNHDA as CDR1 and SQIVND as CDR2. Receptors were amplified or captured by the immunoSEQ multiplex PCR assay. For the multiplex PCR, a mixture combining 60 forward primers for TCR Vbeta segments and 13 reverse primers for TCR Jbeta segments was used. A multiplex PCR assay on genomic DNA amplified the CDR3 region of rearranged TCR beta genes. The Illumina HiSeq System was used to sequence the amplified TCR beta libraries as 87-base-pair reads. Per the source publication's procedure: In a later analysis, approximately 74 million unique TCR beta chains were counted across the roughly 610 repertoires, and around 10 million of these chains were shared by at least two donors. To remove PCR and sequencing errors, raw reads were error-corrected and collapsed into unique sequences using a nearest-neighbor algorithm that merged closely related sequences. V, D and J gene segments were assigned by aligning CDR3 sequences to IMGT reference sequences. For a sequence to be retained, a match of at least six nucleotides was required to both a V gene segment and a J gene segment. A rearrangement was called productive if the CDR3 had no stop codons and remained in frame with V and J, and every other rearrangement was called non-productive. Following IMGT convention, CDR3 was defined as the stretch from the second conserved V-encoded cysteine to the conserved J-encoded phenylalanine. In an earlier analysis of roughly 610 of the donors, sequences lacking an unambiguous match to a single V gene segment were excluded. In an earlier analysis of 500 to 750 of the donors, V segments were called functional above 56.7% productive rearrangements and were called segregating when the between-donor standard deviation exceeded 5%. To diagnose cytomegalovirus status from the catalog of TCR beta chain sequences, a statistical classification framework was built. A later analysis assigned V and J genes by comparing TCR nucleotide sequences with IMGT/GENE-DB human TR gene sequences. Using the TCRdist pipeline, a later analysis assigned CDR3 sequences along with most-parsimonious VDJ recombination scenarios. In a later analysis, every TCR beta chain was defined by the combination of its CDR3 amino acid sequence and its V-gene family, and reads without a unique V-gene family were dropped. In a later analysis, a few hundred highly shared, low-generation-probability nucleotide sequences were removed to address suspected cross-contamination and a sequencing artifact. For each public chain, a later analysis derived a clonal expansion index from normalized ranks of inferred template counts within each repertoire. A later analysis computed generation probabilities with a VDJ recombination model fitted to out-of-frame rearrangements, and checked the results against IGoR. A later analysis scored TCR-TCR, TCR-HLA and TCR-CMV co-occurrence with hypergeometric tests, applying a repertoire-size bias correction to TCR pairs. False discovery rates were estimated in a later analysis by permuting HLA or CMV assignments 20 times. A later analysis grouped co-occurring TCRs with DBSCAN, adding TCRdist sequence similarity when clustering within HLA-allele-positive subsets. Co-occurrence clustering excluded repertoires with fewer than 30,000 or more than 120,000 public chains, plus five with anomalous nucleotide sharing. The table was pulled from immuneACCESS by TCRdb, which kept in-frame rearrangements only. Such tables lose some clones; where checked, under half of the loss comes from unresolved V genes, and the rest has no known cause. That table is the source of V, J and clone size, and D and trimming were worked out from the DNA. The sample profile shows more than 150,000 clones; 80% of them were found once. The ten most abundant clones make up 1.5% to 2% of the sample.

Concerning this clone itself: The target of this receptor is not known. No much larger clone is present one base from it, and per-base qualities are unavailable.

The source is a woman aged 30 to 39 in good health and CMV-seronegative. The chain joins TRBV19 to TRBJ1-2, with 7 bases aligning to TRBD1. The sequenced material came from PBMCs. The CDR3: CASSIYRDSGYTF. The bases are TGTGCCAGTAGTATTTATAGGGACAGTGGCTACACCTTC.